These 28 T cell receptor beta chains originate from one sample sequenced in a study of cytomegalovirus exposure and HLA in healthy donors. PCR primers comprised 60 Vbeta and 13 Jbeta primers. Data came from immunoSEQ multiplex PCR; TCRdb stores just in-frame clones and leaves some out. The repertoire holds about 130,000 clones, with 82% as singletons. The source material was PBMCs. Receptors were obtained from a woman aged 45 to 65 in good health and CMV-seropositive.

This clone was picked up a small number of times. J is TRBJ1-1 and V is TRBV6-5; D is uncertain. With 2 bases removed from V and 0 bases from J, the gap between germline ends came to 4 bases. The CDR3 loop spans 13 amino acids. The germline CDR1 and CDR2 sequences are MNHEY and SVGAGI. The CDR3 bases are TGTGCCAGCAGTTACCAAATGAACACTGAAGCTTTCTTT. Encoded protein: CASSYQMNTEAFF.

In this sample, this clone turned up a few times. The genes are TRBV6-6 and TRBJ1-1; 7 bases match TRBD1. In germline, CDR1 is MNHNY, CDR2 SVGAGI (reference sequence). The J segment lost 3 bases and the V segment lost 8 bases, leaving 9 bases of the junction unmatched. This CDR3 is 14 amino acids long. This chain's CDR3 is CASLDRERYTEAFF. The CDR3 DNA reads TGTGCCAGCCTAGACAGGGAGAGGTACACTGAAGCTTTCTTT.

This clone was picked up a small number of times. The chain links TRBV7-9 to TRBJ1-1; D remains ambiguous. V lost 4 bases, J lost 5 bases, and 17 bases lay in between. The CDR3 loop spans 15 amino acids. The V gene's germline CDR1 is SEHNR and CDR2 FQNEAQ (reference sequence). The chain's CDR3 is CASSSDWEGKTEAFF. CDR3 DNA: TGTGCCAGCAGCTCGGACTGGGAAGGAAAAACTGAAGCTTTCTTT.

The count of this clone is one. The chain is built from TRBV5-1 and TRBJ1-1; D may be TRBD1 (6 bases). Germline V CDR1 and CDR2: SGHRS, YFSETQ. This CDR3 spans 16 amino acids. Trimming cost V 4 bases and J 3 bases, with 19 bases left between them. CDR3 protein: CASSIGGTGRDTEAFF. In DNA, the CDR3 is TGCGCCAGCAGCATTGGGGGTACAGGGCGGGACACTGAAGCTTTCTTT.

This chain connects TRBV9 to TRBJ2-5; D may be TRBD2 (6 bases). Germline V gene lookup returns CDR1 SGDLS and CDR2 YYNGEE. V was clipped by 4 bases and J by 1 base, with 14 bases between them. This CDR3 spans 15 amino acids. The CDR3 here is CASSPSVGVQETQYF. Here the CDR3 DNA reads TGTGCCAGCAGCCCTAGCGTAGGGGTCCAAGAGACCCAGTACTTC.

In regard to this clone: The sample holds other DNA sequences that translate to the same CDR3. The CDR3 DNA reads as TGCAGCGTTGGGACAGGCGGTCAGCCCCAGCATTTT. It translates to CSVGTGGQPQHF. V usage is TRBV29-1 and J usage is TRBJ1-5; 7 bases line up with TRBD1. Germline loops: CDR1 SQVTM, CDR2 ANQGSEA. V was pared by 4 bases and J by 6 bases, with 3 bases of the junction left unmatched. This CDR3 spans 12 amino acids.

The chain uses TRBV11-2 and TRBJ1-2; D is possibly TRBD1 (6 bases). The V end lost 5 bases, the J end lost 6 bases, and 19 bases lay between the germline ends. Germline-derived CDR1 and CDR2 are SGHAT and FQNNGV. CDR3 size: 15 residues. The CDR3 region has the DNA TGTGCCAGCAGCGTACTCTACGGACAGAAACATGGCTACACCTTC. Amino acid sequence: CASSVLYGQKHGYTF.

V is TRBV11-3 and J is TRBJ1-1; D is possibly TRBD1 (6 bases). Trimming took off 2 bases at V and 3 bases at J, with 10 bases between the two ends. The CDR3 consists of 14 residues. Germline CDR1 reads SGHNT; CDR2 reads YENEEA. The CDR3 spells CASSLRGGDTEAFF. In nucleotides, the CDR3 is TGTGCCAGCAGCTTAAGGGGGGGAGACACTGAAGCTTTCTTT.

This clone has only one observation. The V call is TRBV27, the J call TRBJ2-1; tentatively, D is TRBD1 (6 bases). Germline V gene lookup returns CDR1 MNHEY and CDR2 SMNVEV (reference sequence). CDR3 length: 16 amino acids. Trimming took off 5 bases at V and 1 base at J, with 15 bases between the two ends. CDR3 sequence reads: CASSKWDTASYNEQFF. CDR3 nucleotide sequence: TGTGCCAGCAGTAAATGGGACACCGCTTCCTACAATGAGCAGTTCTTC.

The chain recombines TRBV5-1 with TRBJ1-2; 9 positions agree with TRBD1. The J segment lost 6 bases and the V segment lost 4 bases, leaving 4 bases of the junction unmatched. Germline CDR1 reads SGHRS; CDR2 reads YFSETQ. CDR3 length: 13 residues. The CDR3 DNA reads TGCGCCAGCAGCACGAGGACAGGGGATGGCTACACCTTC. This codes for CASSTRTGDGYTF.

The chain combines TRBV5-4 with TRBJ1-6; 8 positions agree with TRBD1. J was trimmed by 6 bases and V by 4 bases; bases with no gene match: 12. The CDR3 length is 17 residues. CDR1 SGHNT and CDR2 YYREEE come from the germline V gene (reference sequence). This CDR3 reads CASSGGTGPRRNSPLHF. The CDR3, as DNA: TGTGCCAGCAGCGGGGGGACAGGTCCAAGGCGTAATTCACCCCTCCACTTT.

The chain employs TRBV6-4 and TRBJ2-7; maybe TRBD2 (6 bases). The CDR3 is 12 amino acids. CDR1 is MRHNA and CDR2 is SNTAGT in the germline V gene. Trimming left V 5 bases short and J 4 bases short, with 9 bases between. As DNA, the CDR3 is TGTGCCAGCAGTAGGAGGGGTTACGAGCAGTACTTC. Protein product: CASSRRGYEQYF.

This chain joins TRBV9 and TRBJ1-3; D gene unclear. Germline values: CDR1 SGDLS, CDR2 YYNGEE. V gave up 1 base and J gave up 0 bases, with 5 bases separating them. The CDR3 runs to 14 residues. CDR3 region: CASSVRSSGNTIYF. In nucleotides, the CDR3 is TGTGCCAGCAGCGTACGTAGCTCTGGAAACACCATATATTTT.

The V gene is TRBV19, the J gene TRBJ1-2; maybe TRBD1 (5 bases). The CDR3 runs to 16 residues. CDR1 is LNHDA, CDR2 SQIVND, per germline (reference sequence). V was clipped by 1 base and J by 4 bases, with 16 bases between them. The CDR3 DNA sequence: TGTGCCAGTAGTATAGGAACAGGCCGGTTCTCCTATGGCTACACCTTC. This gives the protein CASSIGTGRFSYGYTF.

The gene calls are TRBV2 and TRBJ1-2; 7 bases fit TRBD1. The germline V gene has CDR1 SNHLY and CDR2 FYNNEI. This CDR3 spans 13 amino acids. With V trimmed by 3 bases and J by 8 bases, 6 bases remained unmatched. CDR3 DNA sequence: TGTGCCAGCAGTGAGGAGGGGGCGGCCGGCTACACCTTC. Its protein product is CASSEEGAAGYTF.

The rearrangement uses TRBV2 and TRBJ1-5; D not certain. The V end lost 5 bases, the J end lost 0 bases, and 8 bases lay between the germline ends. This CDR3 spans 14 amino acids. Germline CDR1 and CDR2: SNHLY and FYNNEI. CDR3 protein: CASSLDYSNQPQHF. In DNA form, the CDR3 reads TGTGCCAGCAGTTTAGATTATAGCAATCAGCCCCAGCATTTT.

The genes are TRBV7-2 and TRBJ1-2, with D possibly being TRBD1 (6 bases). Germline V gene data show CDR1 as SGHTA and CDR2 as FQGNSA. Deletions cut 5 bases from V and 2 bases from J, with 12 bases between. The CDR3 consists of 14 residues. The CDR3 reads CASSPIQGNYGYTF. As DNA, the CDR3 is TGTGCCAGCAGCCCTATACAGGGCAACTATGGCTACACCTTC.

The chain combines TRBV7-2 with TRBJ1-2, with D possibly matching TRBD1 (6 bases). V was pared by 7 bases and J by 8 bases, with 20 bases between. CDR3 size: 14 residues. The germline gives CDR1 SGHTA, CDR2 FQGNSA. The CDR3 loop reads CASTPGGGLVGYTF. The CDR3 coding sequence is TGTGCCAGCACCCCCGGGGGGGGCTTGGTCGGCTACACCTTC.

The genes are TRBV2 and TRBJ2-7; perhaps TRBD1 as D (6 bases). CDR1 and CDR2 (germline): SNHLY, FYNNEI. V was pared by 7 bases and J by 1 base, with 14 bases between. This CDR3 has 14 amino acids. The CDR3 region is CASTKEGVSYEQYF. For the CDR3, the DNA is TGTGCCAGCACCAAAGAGGGGGTATCCTACGAGCAGTACTTC.

This clone was observed a handful of times. The rearrangement joins TRBV27 to TRBJ1-1; TRBD1 is a possible D gene (6 bases). CDR3 length: 14 amino acids. CDR1 and CDR2 (germline): MNHEY, SMNVEV (reference sequence). V was clipped by 6 bases and J by 3 bases, with 14 bases between them. This CDR3 reads CASRMDSPYTEAFF. In DNA, the CDR3 is TGTGCCAGCAGGATGGACAGTCCTTACACTGAAGCTTTCTTT.

The J gene is TRBJ2-4, the V gene TRBV4-1, with 16 bases lining up with TRBD2. Germline loops: CDR1 MGHRA, CDR2 YSYEKL. This CDR3 spans 18 amino acids. Unmatched junction bases numbered 4, after V lost 4 bases and J lost 1 base. The chain's CDR3 is CASSRGLAGGRAKNIQYF. The CDR3 nucleotides are TGCGCCAGCAGCCGGGGACTAGCGGGAGGGCGGGCCAAAAACATTCAGTACTTC.

The chain combines TRBV18 with TRBJ2-7; 7 positions agree with TRBD1. V trimming: 4 bases; J trimming: 2 bases; junction bases outside the gene matches: 11. CDR3 length equals 16 residues. Germline V CDR1 and CDR2: KGHSH, LQKENI. DNA of the CDR3: TGTGCCAGCTCACTTTCCGGCGACAGGGTCCCCTACGAGCAGTACTTC. Translating it yields CASSLSGDRVPYEQYF.

The table lists this clone with a few counts. J is TRBJ2-7 and V is TRBV9; D is unclear. The CDR3 runs 15 residues. Between the trimmed V and J ends, which lost 0 bases and 2 bases, there was a span of 12 bases. CDR1 and CDR2 from the germline V gene are SGDLS and YYNGEE. The CDR3 protein is CASSVDLNPTYEQYF. CDR3 coding DNA: TGTGCCAGCAGCGTAGACTTAAATCCCACCTACGAGCAGTACTTC.

The CDR3, as DNA: TGTGCCAGCAGTTATAACACAGATACGCAGTATTTT. This encodes CASSYNTDTQYF. The chain recombines TRBV27 with TRBJ2-3; D call uncertain. The CDR3 sequence is 12 residues long. The germline gives CDR1 MNHEY, CDR2 SMNVEV (reference sequence). Trimming took 4 bases from V and 2 from J, leaving 4 bases between them.

This clone was seen just once. The V and J genes are TRBV19 and TRBJ2-2; TRBD1 matches 7 bases. The CDR3 totals 14 residues. In germline, CDR1 is LNHDA, CDR2 SQIVND (reference sequence). Unmatched junction bases numbered 2, after V lost 7 bases and J lost 0 bases. The CDR3 reads CASTDRANTGELFF. DNA of the CDR3: TGTGCCAGTACCGACAGGGCGAACACCGGGGAGCTGTTTTTT.

The chain is built from TRBV18 and TRBJ1-1; D is unresolved. CDR1 is KGHSH and CDR2 is LQKENI in the germline V gene. V lost 3 bases, J lost 8 bases, and 19 bases lay in between. The CDR3 loop spans 15 amino acids. The CDR3: CASSPQPTRTEEAFF. CDR3 DNA sequence: TGTGCCAGCTCACCGCAACCGACAAGAACAGAGGAAGCTTTCTTT.

The gene calls are TRBV5-8 and TRBJ2-3, with TRBD2 identical over 9 bases. The CDR3 covers 16 residues. Trimming took 0 bases from V and 0 from J; bases not matched to a gene: 2. The germline V gene encodes CDR1 SGHTS and CDR2 YDEGEE. The CDR3 bases are TGTGCCAGCAGCTTGGGGACTAGCGCGAGCACAGATACGCAGTATTTT. Protein: CASSLGTSASTDTQYF.

This rearrangement joins TRBV4-1 to TRBJ2-1, with a tentative D call TRBD1 (5 bases). Germline values: CDR1 MGHRA, CDR2 YSYEKL. V shed 4 bases and J shed 0 bases, with 7 bases lying between them. CDR3 size: 14 residues. In DNA form, the CDR3 reads TGCGCCAGCAGCCGGGGCAGCTCCTACAATGAGCAGTTCTTC. Translation: CASSRGSSYNEQFF.